These 17 T cell receptor beta chains originate from one sample sequenced in a study of radiotherapy plus CTLA-4 blockade in lung cancer. Assay used: immunoSEQ multiplex PCR; TCRdb lists only in-frame clones, some missing. The top ten clones hold 3.5% to 4.5% of a sample with about 83,000 clones, under 80% of them seen once. Sequencing used peripheral blood, obtained from a patient treated with radiotherapy plus ipilimumab. Receptors originate from a human donor with non-small cell lung cancer who had a partial response to radiotherapy plus ipilimumab. Some clones in this sample may be carry-over from other donors' samples.

This rearrangement joins TRBV5-4 to TRBJ1-3; TRBD1 matches at 10 bases. In germline, CDR1 is SGHNT, CDR2 YYREEE (reference sequence). The CDR3 runs to 17 residues. Trimming removed 4 bases from V and 3 bases from J; junction bases left unmatched: 10. The CDR3 DNA follows: TGTGCCAGCAGCCCGGAGTTTGGGACAGGGGTTGGAAACACCATATATTTT. Translating it yields CASSPEFGTGVGNTIYF.

J is TRBJ2-5 and V is TRBV2; 7 positions match TRBD2. The J call may be incorrect, as the DNA end agrees better with TRBJ2-7. Per the germline V gene, CDR1 is SNHLY and CDR2 is FYNNEI. CDR3 length: 15 residues. The CDR3 DNA is TGTGCCAGCAGGATAGGGCGAGCGGGGTTTTACGAGCAGTACTTC. Amino acid sequence: CASRIGRAGFYEQYF.

The chain combines TRBV6-5 with TRBJ2-6; D remains unclear. The CDR3 consists of 15 residues. The germline V gene encodes CDR1 MNHEY and CDR2 SVGAGI. With 8 bases removed from V and 1 base from J, the gap between germline ends came to 12 bases. The CDR3 protein is CASSLYFSGANVLTF. CDR3 sequence (DNA): TGTGCCAGCTCCCTGTATTTTTCTGGGGCCAACGTCCTGACTTTC.

The chain carries TRBV2 and TRBJ1-2, with 7 bases aligning to TRBD1. Germline V gives CDR1 SNHLY, CDR2 FYNNEI. V was pared by 9 bases and J by 7 bases, with 5 bases of the junction left unmatched. The length of the CDR3 is 11 residues. DNA of the CDR3: TGTGCCAGTCAGGGGGACCTTGGCTACACCTTC. This sequence encodes CASQGDLGYTF.

The chain joins TRBV10-1 to TRBJ2-5; TRBD1 aligns across 7 bases. Germline loops: CDR1 WNHNN, CDR2 SYGVQD (reference sequence). V lost 2 bases to trimming and J lost 4 bases; unmatched junction nucleotides: 4. CDR3 length: 14 residues. This CDR3 is CASSEGTGAETQYF. CDR3 nucleotides: TGCGCCAGCAGTGAGGGAACAGGGGCAGAGACCCAGTACTTC.

This rearrangement joins TRBV5-1 to TRBJ1-1; 10 bases match TRBD1. The V gene's germline CDR1 is SGHRS and CDR2 YFSETQ. The CDR3 consists of 15 residues. V lost 3 bases, J lost 8 bases, and 10 bases stayed unmatched. CDR3 nucleotides: TGCGCCAGCAGCTCGGCGGACAGGGGGGCCCTAGAAGCTTTCTTT. The encoded protein is CASSSADRGALEAFF.

This chain uses TRBV7-2 with TRBJ1-1; 7 nucleotides align to TRBD1. In germline, CDR1 is SGHTA, CDR2 FQGNSA. The junction had 11 bases not matched to a gene; V was cut back by 1 base and J by 0 bases. The CDR3 runs to 18 residues. CDR3 protein: CASSLGRGDSPVNTEAFF. The CDR3, as DNA: TGTGCCAGCAGCTTAGGGAGAGGGGACAGCCCCGTGAACACTGAAGCTTTCTTT.

V gene TRBV7-8 combines with J gene TRBJ2-3, with 7 bases that match TRBD2. CDR3 size: 15 residues. V lost 2 bases, J lost 3 bases, and 5 bases stayed unmatched. CDR1 is SGHVS, CDR2 FQNEAQ, per germline. As DNA, the CDR3 is TGTGCCAGCAGCTTAAGCCGCGGGAGAACAGATACGCAGTATTTT. Translation: CASSLSRGRTDTQYF.

This chain joins TRBV7-9 and TRBJ2-5; 10 nucleotides align to TRBD2. Looked up from germline, CDR1 is SEHNR and CDR2 is FQNEAQ (reference sequence). The CDR3 extends over 14 amino acids. V gave up 5 bases and J gave up 5 bases; unmatched junction bases: 5. CDR3 coding DNA: TGTGCCAGCAGCACAATAGCGGGGGGTGAGACCCAGTACTTC. This encodes CASSTIAGGETQYF.

The genes are TRBV29-1 and TRBJ2-5; 10 nucleotides align to TRBD2. CDR3 length: 14 amino acids. The V segment lost 0 bases and the J segment 4 bases; nucleotides outside the gene matches: 2. Germline V gives CDR1 SQVTM, CDR2 ANQGSEA. This CDR3 is CSVEELAGLETQYF. CDR3 sequence (DNA): TGCAGCGTTGAAGAACTAGCGGGGTTAGAGACCCAGTACTTC.

V usage is TRBV5-1 and J usage is TRBJ2-3; the match to TRBD1 covers 8 bases. This CDR3 has 15 residues. J lost 0 bases, V lost 4 bases, and 4 bases had no gene match. Per the germline V gene, CDR1 is SGHRS and CDR2 is YFSETQ. Here the CDR3 DNA reads TGCGCCAGCAGCCCGGGGACAGGTAGCACAGATACGCAGTATTTT. Amino acid sequence: CASSPGTGSTDTQYF.

The CDR3 DNA sequence: TGTGCCAGCAGCCACGGACTGGGCACAGATACGCAGTATTTT. This translates into CASSHGLGTDTQYF. The chain joins TRBV5-4 to TRBJ2-3, with D perhaps TRBD2 (5 bases). Germline V CDR1 and CDR2: SGHNT, YYREEE (reference sequence). The CDR3 has 14 residues. Trimming cost V 4 bases and J 1 base, with 10 bases left between them.

The chain couples TRBV6-1 to TRBJ1-2; no clear D gene. With 11 bases removed from V and 0 bases from J, the gap between germline ends came to 16 bases. The CDR3 totals 14 residues. Per the germline V gene, CDR1 is MNHNS and CDR2 is SASEGT. The DNA for the CDR3 is TGTGCCGGCCGAGGTATCGGCGCTAACTATGGCTACACCTTC. Protein product: CAGRGIGANYGYTF.

This chain joins TRBV6-1 and TRBJ1-1; TRBD1 agrees at 8 bases. Germline trimming cut 4 bases from V and 12 bases from J; bases unmatched to any gene: 10. Germline V gene lookup returns CDR1 MNHNS and CDR2 SASEGT. The CDR3 covers 13 residues. The CDR3 sequence is CASSGWTGRKTFF. CDR3 nucleotides: TGTGCCAGCAGTGGCTGGACAGGGCGTAAAACTTTCTTT.

The V gene is TRBV5-6, the J gene TRBJ1-2; D unclear. CDR3 size: 14 residues. Trimming took 0 bases from V and 3 from J, leaving 9 bases between them. Germline assignment: CDR1 SGHDT and CDR2 YYEEEE. As DNA, the CDR3 is TGTGCCAGCAGCTTGGAGGTGGGCTACTATGGCTACACCTTC. Translating gives CASSLEVGYYGYTF.

The CDR3 coding sequence is TGCGCCAGCAGCTTTCCCCCGAGCTCCTACAATGAGCAGTTCTTC. It yields the protein CASSFPPSSYNEQFF. This chain links TRBV5-1 with TRBJ2-1; D unresolved. The V end lost 2 bases, the J end lost 0 bases, and 9 bases lay between the germline ends. CDR1 SGHRS and CDR2 YFSETQ come from the germline V gene. This CDR3 spans 15 amino acids.

V gene TRBV5-1 combines with J gene TRBJ2-5; D remains ambiguous. TRBJ2-7 explains the end of the DNA better; the J call may be wrong. CDR3 length equals 12 residues. The germline gives CDR1 SGHRS, CDR2 YFSETQ. The CDR3 bases are TGCGCCAGCAGCTTGGGGAACTACGAGCAGTACTTC. Translation gives CASSLGNYEQYF.